Listed below are T cell receptor beta chains from one sample, sequenced in a study of CD8 T cells in Susac syndrome. TCRdb re-analysed the immunoSEQ multiplex PCR reads in MiXCR, keeping a single row per CDR3 protein. The sample holds roughly 200,000 distinct CDR3 sequences, around 95% seen once. The sample taken for sequencing was CD4+ T cells from PBMCs. These receptors were taken from a human donor with multiple sclerosis. The CDR3 runs from the conserved cysteine through the conserved F or W. D genes are given only for firm matches. Some rows mark clone size as missing; the rest say once, few, many or name a class of expanded clone.

- - TRBJ2-3 TRBV7-9 TGTGCCAGCAGACGACTAGGGCGAGAGGATACGCAGTATTTT CASRRLGREDTQYF
- - TRBJ2-3 TRBV7-2 TGTGCCAGCAGCTTAGGACCCCCCCCAGATACGCAGTATTTT CASSLGPPPDTQYF
- - TRBJ2-1 TRBV11-2 TGTGCCAGCAGCTTAGAGTTTGAGCAGTTCTTC CASSLEFEQFF
- - TRBJ1-2 TRBV29-1 TGCAGCGTCAAGGGGACTGGCTATGGCTACACCTTC CSVKGTGYGYTF
- - TRBJ2-3 TRBV28 TGTGCCAGCAGTTTCCCTAGCACAGATACGCAGTATTTT CASSFPSTDTQYF
once - TRBJ2-4 TRBV7-2 TGTGCCAGCAGCTTAGCGCGCGGGGAGAACATTCAGTACTTC CASSLARGENIQYF
- - TRBJ2-7 TRBV20-1 TGCAGTGCTAACGACCTGGGGAGGGAGCAGTACTTC CSANDLGREQYF
- TRBD2 TRBJ2-5 TRBV4-2 TGTGCCAGCAGCCAAGGTGGGACTAGCGGTCAAGAGACCCAGTACTTC CASSQGGTSGQETQYF
- - TRBJ1-2 TRBV19 TGTGCCACTAAGGGGGTAGATGGCCCGGGGAAGCGGTCTGGCTACACCTTC CATKGVDGPGKRSGYTF
- TRBD2 TRBJ2-1 TRBV13 TGTGCCAGCAGCCCGGGACTAGCGGACTACAATGAGCAGTTCTTC CASSPGLADYNEQFF
- - TRBJ1-2 TRBV25-1 TGTGCCAGCAGTGAGGCGGGCCAGAAGTCCTTCTATGGCTACACCTTC CASSEAGQKSFYGYTF
- TRBD1 TRBJ2-1 TRBV12-5 TGTGCTAGTGGCCGACAGGGGGGGAATGAGCAGTTCTTC CASGRQGGNEQFF
- - TRBJ2-3 TRBV9 TGTGCCAGCAGCGGCGTGCAAAGCACAGATACGCAGTATTTT CASSGVQSTDTQYF
- TRBD2 TRBJ2-3 TRBV7-9 TGTGCCAGCAGCTTCCTAGCGGGGGCACAGACAGATACGCAGTATTTT CASSFLAGAQTDTQYF
- - TRBJ2-1 TRBV15 TGTGCCACCAGCTGGGGCCACAATGAGCAGTTCTTC CATSWGHNEQFF
once TRBD1 TRBJ2-2 TRBV9 TGTGCCAGCAGCGTAGAACCCAGGGGGACCGGGGAGCTGTTTTTT CASSVEPRGTGELFF
- - TRBJ1-6 TRBV7-9 TGTGCCAGCAGGACGGAGTCTTCACCCCTCCACTTT CASRTESSPLHF
- - TRBJ2-3 TRBV20-1 TGCAGTGCTAGAGCGTTACAGTCTAGCACAGATACGCAGTATTTT CSARALQSSTDTQYF